These 26 T cell receptor beta chains originate from one sample sequenced in a study of OX40 agonist ivuxolimab in advanced cancers. Only in-frame clones appear in the TCRdb table, and some are missing; sequencing was by immunoSEQ multiplex PCR. Here the sample spans some 19,000 clones, roughly 79% being singletons. This specimen was CD4+ or CD8+ T cells sorted from blood, taken in a trial of the OX40 agonist ivuxolimab. The receptor source for this set is an adult with an advanced solid tumor such as melanoma, head and neck, liver or kidney cancer.

The genes are TRBV5-1 and TRBJ2-1; D perhaps matches TRBD2 (5 bases). Germline CDR1 reads SGHRS; CDR2 reads YFSETQ. There are 16 residues in the CDR3. V was clipped by 4 bases and J by 4 bases, with 18 bases between them. CDR3 DNA: TGCGCCAGCAGCCTGGTCGGCGCGGGCCAATACAATGAGCAGTTCTTC. This sequence encodes CASSLVGAGQYNEQFF.

This chain uses TRBV6-5 with TRBJ2-7, with D perhaps matching TRBD1 or TRBD2 (6 bases each). Germline V CDR1 and CDR2: MNHEY, SVGAGI. CDR3 length equals 14 residues. Trimming left V 3 bases short and J 6 bases short, with 15 bases between. The CDR3 coding sequence is TGTGCCAGCAGTTATGTTGGGGGGCAGGTCGAGCAGTACTTC. Translated, it gives CASSYVGGQVEQYF.

The J gene is TRBJ2-7, the V gene TRBV11-2, with TRBD1 identical over 9 bases. V dropped 5 bases and J dropped 6; count of bases not matched to a gene: 17. Germline CDR1 reads SGHAT; CDR2 reads FQNNGV. The CDR3 contains 17 residues. CDR3 coding DNA: TGTGCCAGCAGCCCATTAGGGGTGTACAGGGGGCCCCTCGAGCAGTACTTC. As protein: CASSPLGVYRGPLEQYF.

This sequence joins TRBV4-1 and TRBJ2-7, with 10 bases that match TRBD2. J was trimmed by 2 bases and V by 2 bases; bases with no gene match: 0. Looked up from germline, CDR1 is MGHRA and CDR2 is YSYEKL. The length of the CDR3 is 14 residues. The chain's CDR3 is CASSQSGRAYEQYF. CDR3 coding DNA: TGCGCCAGCAGCCAAAGCGGGAGGGCCTACGAGCAGTACTTC.

This CDR3 is CASRGRGQVSTDTQYF. The CDR3 nucleotides read TGCGCCAGCAGGGGAAGGGGACAGGTTTCCACAGATACGCAGTATTTT. This chain links TRBV10-1 with TRBJ2-3, with 8 nucleotides matching TRBD1. CDR3 length equals 16 residues. Trimming cost V 6 bases and J 2 bases; bases outside gene matches: 10. CDR1 is WNHNN and CDR2 is SYGVQD in the germline V gene (reference sequence).

This chain connects TRBV7-8 to TRBJ2-3; D uncertain. CDR1 and CDR2 from the germline V gene are SGHVS and FQNEAQ. This CDR3 has 15 amino acids. The V end was cut by 1 base, the J end by 3 bases, with 11 bases between. CDR3 coding DNA: TGTGCCAGCAGCTTAGGGGCCGGCACGACAGATACGCAGTATTTT. This gives the protein CASSLGAGTTDTQYF.

The chain joins TRBV6-5 to TRBJ1-2; 8 positions agree with TRBD1. V lost 5 bases and J lost 4; bases outside the gene matches: 9. The CDR3 contains 15 residues. Germline V gives CDR1 MNHEY, CDR2 SVGAGI. In nucleotides, the CDR3 is TGTGCCAGCAGTCAAGGGACAGGAGGGTTCTATGGCTACACCTTC. It specifies CASSQGTGGFYGYTF.

The chain uses TRBV13 and TRBJ2-7; a possible D gene is TRBD2 (6 bases). The CDR3 loop spans 13 amino acids. Per the germline V gene, CDR1 is PRHDT and CDR2 is FYEKMQ (reference sequence). V lost 0 bases and J 4 bases, leaving 7 bases between the germline ends. The CDR3 loop is CASSLGRGYEQYF. The CDR3 nucleotides read TGTGCCAGCAGCTTAGGCCGGGGGTACGAGCAGTACTTC.

This sequence joins TRBV10-3 and TRBJ2-7, with 11 positions matching TRBD1. V lost 2 bases to trimming and J lost 2 bases; unmatched junction nucleotides: 2. Per germline, CDR1 ENHRY and CDR2 SYGVKD. This CDR3 is 15 amino acids long. CDR3 loop: CAISEGQGAPYEQYF. The CDR3 nucleotides read TGTGCCATCAGTGAGGGACAGGGGGCCCCCTACGAGCAGTACTTC.

The chain recombines TRBV23-1 with TRBJ2-2; D is perhaps TRBD1 (5 bases). TRBV23-1 is treated as an ORF (open reading frame) with a function not yet certain. Deletions cut 6 bases from V and 1 base from J, with 9 bases between. The CDR3 has 14 amino acids. CDR3 protein: CASRPDRNTGELFF. CDR3 DNA sequence: TGCGCCAGCAGACCCGACAGGAACACCGGGGAGCTGTTTTTT.

The J gene is TRBJ2-7, the V gene TRBV5-4; TRBD1 might be the D (5 bases). V was shortened by 4 bases and J by 5 bases, with 10 bases between the two germline ends. This CDR3 comprises 12 residues. Looked up from germline, CDR1 is SGHNT and CDR2 is YYREEE (reference sequence). As DNA, the CDR3 is TGTGCCAGCAGCAGGGGTCAGGACGAGCAGTACTTC. It is translated as CASSRGQDEQYF.

By frequency in the sample, this clone is medium-sized. This sample includes further DNA sequences coding for the same CDR3. The V gene is TRBV4-3, the J gene TRBJ2-6, with 7 nucleotides matching TRBD1. The V gene's germline CDR1 is LGHNA and CDR2 YSLEER. The ends lost 0 bases at V and 0 bases at J; junction bases unmatched: 5. The CDR3 extends over 18 amino acids. CDR3 nucleotides: TGCGCCAGCAGCCAAGATCGGGGACAGCCCTCTGGGGCCAACGTCCTGACTTTC. Translated: CASSQDRGQPSGANVLTF.

Written as DNA, the CDR3 is TGCGCCAGCAGCCAAACAGGGTTGAGTGGAAACACCATATATTTT. Its protein is CASSQTGLSGNTIYF. The chain joins TRBV4-1 to TRBJ1-3; TRBD1 might be the D (6 bases). CDR3 length: 15 residues. CDR1 and CDR2 from the germline V gene are MGHRA and YSYEKL. V lost 2 bases and J 3 bases, leaving 11 bases between the germline ends.

This chain links TRBV2 with TRBJ1-2, with D perhaps matching TRBD1 (6 bases). The ends were cut back, 8 bases at V and 6 bases at J, with 13 bases in the middle. The CDR3 consists of 12 residues. From germline, CDR1 is SNHLY and CDR2 FYNNEI. CDR3 sequence: CASDGTNDGYTF. DNA of the CDR3: TGTGCCAGCGACGGGACAAATGATGGCTACACCTTC.

The chain joins TRBV4-1 to TRBJ2-7, with unresolved D. The CDR3 extends over 13 amino acids. V lost 1 base to trimming and J lost 2 bases, with 6 bases between them. Per the germline V gene, CDR1 is MGHRA and CDR2 is YSYEKL. The DNA for the CDR3 is TGCGCCAGCAGCCAAGTAAGAGCCTACGAGCAGTACTTC. Translated, it gives CASSQVRAYEQYF.

The chain carries TRBV25-1 and TRBJ2-3; D possibly matches TRBD1 or TRBD2 (6 bases each). This CDR3 spans 12 amino acids. V was cut by 5 bases and J by 6 bases, with 9 bases left in between. Germline V CDR1 and CDR2: MGHDK, SYGVNS. The CDR3 DNA reads TGTGCCAGCAGTCTAGGGGGGGATACGCAGTATTTT. Its translation: CASSLGGDTQYF.

The chain couples TRBV6-5 to TRBJ2-2; 8 nucleotides agree with TRBD2. The germline gives CDR1 MNHEY, CDR2 SVGAGI. There are 14 residues in the CDR3. V shed 6 bases, J shed 3 bases, and the junction held 3 bases outside the gene matches. Here the CDR3 reads CASRGLAHTGELFF. The DNA for the CDR3 is TGTGCCAGCAGAGGACTAGCTCACACCGGGGAGCTGTTTTTT.

The chain employs TRBV6-7 and TRBJ1-5; D gene uncertain. TRBV6-7 is an ORF, and what it does is uncertain. The length of the CDR3 is 11 residues. The V end lost 5 bases, the J end lost 4 bases, and 3 bases lay between the germline ends. The CDR3 bases are TGTGCCAGCAGTGAAAATCAGCCCCAGCATTTT. This translates into CASSENQPQHF.

A word on this clone: The junction differs from germline at one of its ends, possibly a read error. The chain uses TRBV5-1 and TRBJ1-1; no clear D. CDR1 is SGHRS and CDR2 is YFSETQ in the germline V gene. The CDR3 length is 16 residues. The CDR3 DNA sequence: TGCGTCAGCAGCTCCGCCGAGCACGTAATGAACACTGAAGCTTTCTTT. Translation gives CVSSSAEHVMNTEAFF. Looking up the rest from reference TRBV5-1 and TRBJ1-1 gives the full variable domain: KAGVTQTPRYLIKTRGQQVTLSCSPISGHRSVSWYQQTPGQGLQFLFEYFSETQRNKGNFPGRFSGRQFSNSRSEMNVSTLELGDSALYLCVSSSAEHVMNTEAFFGQGTRLTVV.

V usage is TRBV27 and J usage is TRBJ2-5; D is ambiguous. Germline V gene lookup returns CDR1 MNHEY and CDR2 SMNVEV (reference sequence). Trimming cost V 3 bases and J 1 base, with 9 bases left between them. The CDR3 sequence is 14 residues long. CDR3 coding DNA: TGTGCCAGCAGTTTCTGGGGAAGCCAAGAGACCCAGTACTTC. Its protein product is CASSFWGSQETQYF.

J is TRBJ1-4 and V is TRBV7-2; tentatively, D is TRBD1 (5 bases). This CDR3 has 14 residues. V was cut by 5 bases and J by 8 bases, with 15 bases left in between. Germline lookup yields CDR1 SGHTA and CDR2 FQGNSA. In nucleotides, the CDR3 is TGTGCCAGCAGCATCAATCTCGGGGACGAAAAACTGTTTTTT. Translated, it gives CASSINLGDEKLFF.

This chain links TRBV19 with TRBJ2-7; 9 positions agree with TRBD2. CDR1 LNHDA and CDR2 SQIVND come from the germline V gene (reference sequence). V lost 1 base and J lost 7; bases outside the gene matches: 8. The CDR3 runs to 15 residues. The CDR3 region is CASSIVTSGSREQYF. DNA of the CDR3: TGTGCCAGTAGTATAGTAACTAGCGGGTCCCGGGAGCAGTACTTC.

This sequence joins TRBV9 and TRBJ2-7; D is ambiguous. Between the trimmed V and J ends, which lost 4 bases and 0 bases, there was a span of 2 bases. The CDR3 covers 11 residues. CDR1 and CDR2 from the germline V gene are SGDLS and YYNGEE. CDR3 DNA: TGTGCCAGCAGCTACTCCTACGAGCAGTACTTC. Its protein product is CASSYSYEQYF.

This chain uses TRBV6-1 with TRBJ2-7; D not certain. Looked up from germline, CDR1 is MNHNS and CDR2 is SASEGT. Trimming shortened V by 1 base and J by 2 bases, and 6 bases separated the two germline ends. This CDR3 contains 13 residues. The CDR3 spells CASSEGQAYEQYF. The CDR3 nucleotides read TGTGCCAGCAGTGAAGGACAAGCCTACGAGCAGTACTTC.

In this sample, this clone turned up a few times. The J gene is TRBJ1-1, the V gene TRBV25-1, with D unresolved. There are 11 residues in the CDR3. The V end lost 6 bases, the J end lost 4 bases, and 6 bases lay between the germline ends. Germline V lookup: CDR1 MGHDK, CDR2 SYGVNS. CDR3 sequence reads: CASRWSTEAFF. The CDR3 DNA is TGTGCCAGCAGATGGAGCACTGAAGCTTTCTTT.

The gene calls are TRBV19 and TRBJ1-5; no definite D call. V was pared by 1 base and J by 7 bases, with 8 bases between. Germline CDR1 LNHDA, CDR2 SQIVND (reference sequence). The CDR3 contains 13 residues. CDR3 sequence (DNA): TGTGCCAGTAGTATAGCGGGAAACCAGCCCCAGCATTTT. Translating gives CASSIAGNQPQHF.